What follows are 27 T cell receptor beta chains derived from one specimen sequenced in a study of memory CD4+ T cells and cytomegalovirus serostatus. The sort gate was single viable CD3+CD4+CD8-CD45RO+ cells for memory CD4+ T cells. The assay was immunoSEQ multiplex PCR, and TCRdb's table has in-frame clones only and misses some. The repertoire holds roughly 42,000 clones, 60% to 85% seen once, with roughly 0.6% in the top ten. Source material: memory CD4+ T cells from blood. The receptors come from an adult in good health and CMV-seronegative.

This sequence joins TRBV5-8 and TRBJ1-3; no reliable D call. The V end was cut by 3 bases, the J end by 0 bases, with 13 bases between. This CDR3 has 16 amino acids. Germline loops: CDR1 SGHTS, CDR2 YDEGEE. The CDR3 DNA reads TGTGCCAGCAGCTCCGGCGGTCTCTTCTCTGGAAACACCATATATTTT. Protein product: CASSSGGLFSGNTIYF.

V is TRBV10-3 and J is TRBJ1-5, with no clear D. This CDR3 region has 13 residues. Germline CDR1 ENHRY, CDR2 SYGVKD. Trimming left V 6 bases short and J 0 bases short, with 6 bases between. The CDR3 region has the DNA TGTGCCATCAGCTGGGATAGCAATCAGCCCCAGCATTTT. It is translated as CAISWDSNQPQHF.

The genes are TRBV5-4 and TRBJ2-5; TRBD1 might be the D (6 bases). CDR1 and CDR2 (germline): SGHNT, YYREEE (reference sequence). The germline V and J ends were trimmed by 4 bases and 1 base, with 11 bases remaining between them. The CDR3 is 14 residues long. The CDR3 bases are TGTGCCAGCAGCCGCGACAGGATCCAAGAGACCCAGTACTTC. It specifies CASSRDRIQETQYF.

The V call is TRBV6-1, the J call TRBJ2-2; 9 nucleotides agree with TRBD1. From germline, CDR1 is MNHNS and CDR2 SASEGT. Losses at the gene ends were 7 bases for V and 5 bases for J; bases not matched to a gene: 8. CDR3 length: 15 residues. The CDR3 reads CASNLSGTGTGELFF. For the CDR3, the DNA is TGTGCCAGCAACCTATCCGGGACAGGGACCGGGGAGCTGTTTTTT.

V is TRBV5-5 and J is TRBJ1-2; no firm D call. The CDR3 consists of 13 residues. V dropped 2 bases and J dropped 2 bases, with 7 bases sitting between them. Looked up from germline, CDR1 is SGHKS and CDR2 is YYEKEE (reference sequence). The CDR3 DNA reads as TGTGCCAGCAGCTTTCAACTCAACTATGGCTACACCTTC. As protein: CASSFQLNYGYTF.

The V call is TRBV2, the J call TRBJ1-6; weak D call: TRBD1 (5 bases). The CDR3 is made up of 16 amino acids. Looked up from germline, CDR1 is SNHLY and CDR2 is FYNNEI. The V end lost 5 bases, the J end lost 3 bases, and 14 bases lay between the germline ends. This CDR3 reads CASSQLTGGYNSPLHF. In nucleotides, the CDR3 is TGTGCCAGCAGTCAACTCACGGGGGGCTATAATTCACCCCTCCACTTT.

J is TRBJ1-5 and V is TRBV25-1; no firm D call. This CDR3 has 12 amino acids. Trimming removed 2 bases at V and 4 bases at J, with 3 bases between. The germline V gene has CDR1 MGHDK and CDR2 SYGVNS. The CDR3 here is CASSERNQPQHF. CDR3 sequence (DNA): TGTGCCAGCAGTGAAAGGAATCAGCCCCAGCATTTT.

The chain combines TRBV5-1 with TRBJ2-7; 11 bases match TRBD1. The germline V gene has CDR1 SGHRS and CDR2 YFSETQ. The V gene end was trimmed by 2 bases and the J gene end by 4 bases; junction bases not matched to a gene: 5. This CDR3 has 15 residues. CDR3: CASSFQDRGPYEQYF. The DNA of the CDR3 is TGCGCCAGCAGCTTCCAGGACAGGGGGCCGTACGAGCAGTACTTC.

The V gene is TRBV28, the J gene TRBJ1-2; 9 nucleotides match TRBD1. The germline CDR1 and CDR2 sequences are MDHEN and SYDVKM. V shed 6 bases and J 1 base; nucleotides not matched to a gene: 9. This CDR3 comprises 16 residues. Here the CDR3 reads CASSNPGTGFNYGYTF. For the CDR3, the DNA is TGTGCCAGCAGCAACCCCGGGACAGGGTTTAACTATGGCTACACCTTC.

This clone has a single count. CDR3 sequence: CASSQGQDSDTQYF. Written as DNA, the CDR3 is TGTGCCAGCTCTCAAGGACAGGATTCGGATACGCAGTATTTT. This chain links TRBV18 with TRBJ2-3, with TRBD1 identical over 7 bases. Germline trimming cut 6 bases from V and 6 bases from J; bases unmatched to any gene: 9. CDR3 size: 14 residues. From germline, CDR1 is KGHSH and CDR2 LQKENI.

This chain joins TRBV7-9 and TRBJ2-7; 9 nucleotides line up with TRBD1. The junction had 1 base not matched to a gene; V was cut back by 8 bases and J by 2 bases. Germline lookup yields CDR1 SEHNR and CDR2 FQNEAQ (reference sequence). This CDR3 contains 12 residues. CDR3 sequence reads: CASGTGPYEQYF. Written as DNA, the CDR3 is TGTGCCAGCGGGACAGGGCCCTACGAGCAGTACTTC.

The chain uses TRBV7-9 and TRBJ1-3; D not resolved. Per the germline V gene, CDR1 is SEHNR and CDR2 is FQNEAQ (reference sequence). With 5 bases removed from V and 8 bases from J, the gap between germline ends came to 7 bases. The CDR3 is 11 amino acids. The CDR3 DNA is TGTGCCAGCAGCCCTTTGGACACCATATATTTT. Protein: CASSPLDTIYF.

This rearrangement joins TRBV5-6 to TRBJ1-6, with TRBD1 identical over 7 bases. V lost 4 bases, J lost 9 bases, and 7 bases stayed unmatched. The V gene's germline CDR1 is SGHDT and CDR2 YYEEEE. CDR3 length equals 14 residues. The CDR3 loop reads CASSVRDRRSPLHF. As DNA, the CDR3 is TGTGCCAGCAGCGTCCGGGACAGACGTTCACCCCTCCACTTT.

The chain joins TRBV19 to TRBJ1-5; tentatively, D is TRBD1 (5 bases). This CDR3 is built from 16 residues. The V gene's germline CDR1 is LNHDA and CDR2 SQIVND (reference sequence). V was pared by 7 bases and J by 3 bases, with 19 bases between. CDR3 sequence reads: CASIPGAPGINQPQHF. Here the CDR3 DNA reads TGTGCCAGTATCCCCGGGGCCCCAGGGATCAATCAGCCCCAGCATTTT.

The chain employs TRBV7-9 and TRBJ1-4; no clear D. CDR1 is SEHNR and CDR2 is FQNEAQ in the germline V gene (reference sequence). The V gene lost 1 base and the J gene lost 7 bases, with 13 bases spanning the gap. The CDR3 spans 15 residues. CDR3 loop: CASSLGGGASEKLFF. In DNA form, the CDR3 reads TGTGCCAGCAGCTTAGGGGGAGGCGCGTCTGAAAAACTGTTTTTT.

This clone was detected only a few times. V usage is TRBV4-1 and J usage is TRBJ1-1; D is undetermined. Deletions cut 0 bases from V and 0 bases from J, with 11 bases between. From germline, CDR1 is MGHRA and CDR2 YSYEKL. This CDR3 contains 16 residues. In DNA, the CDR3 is TGCGCCAGCAGCCAAGATCGCGGCAGCATGAACACTGAAGCTTTCTTT. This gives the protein CASSQDRGSMNTEAFF.

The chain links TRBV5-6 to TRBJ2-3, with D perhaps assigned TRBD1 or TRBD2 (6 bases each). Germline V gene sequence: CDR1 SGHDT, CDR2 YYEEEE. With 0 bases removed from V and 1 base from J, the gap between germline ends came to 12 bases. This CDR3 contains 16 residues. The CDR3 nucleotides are TGTGCCAGCAGCTTGGATCGGGGGCGCGGCACAGATACGCAGTATTTT. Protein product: CASSLDRGRGTDTQYF.

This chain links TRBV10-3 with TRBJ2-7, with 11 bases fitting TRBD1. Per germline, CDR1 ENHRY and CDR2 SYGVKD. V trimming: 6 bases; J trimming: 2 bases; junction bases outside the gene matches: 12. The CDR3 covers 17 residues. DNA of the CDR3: TGTGCCATCAGAAAGAGGTCCAGGACAGGGGGCACCTACGAGCAGTACTTC. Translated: CAIRKRSRTGGTYEQYF.

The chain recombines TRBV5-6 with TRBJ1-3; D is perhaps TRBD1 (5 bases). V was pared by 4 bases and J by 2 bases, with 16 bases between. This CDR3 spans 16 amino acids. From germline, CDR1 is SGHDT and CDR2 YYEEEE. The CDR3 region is CASSPAQDRTGNTIYF. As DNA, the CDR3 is TGTGCCAGCAGCCCCGCACAGGACCGGACTGGAAACACCATATATTTT. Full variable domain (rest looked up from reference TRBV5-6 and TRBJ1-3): DAGVTQSPTHLIKTRGQQVTLRCSPKSGHDTVSWYQQALGQGPQFIFQYYEEEERQRGNFPDRFSGHQFPNYSSELNVNALLLGDSALYLCASSPAQDRTGNTIYFGEGSWLTVV.

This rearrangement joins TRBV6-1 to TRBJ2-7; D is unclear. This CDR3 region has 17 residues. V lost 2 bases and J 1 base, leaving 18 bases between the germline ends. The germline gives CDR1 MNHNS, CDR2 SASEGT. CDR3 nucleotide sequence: TGTGCCAGCAGTGAAACTGGGATCATCGCATTATCCTACGAGCAGTACTTC. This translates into CASSETGIIALSYEQYF.

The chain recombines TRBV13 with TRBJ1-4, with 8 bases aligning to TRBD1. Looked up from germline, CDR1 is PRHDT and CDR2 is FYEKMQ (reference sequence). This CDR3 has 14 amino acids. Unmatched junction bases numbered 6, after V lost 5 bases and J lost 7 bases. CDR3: CASSDRGGGEKLFF. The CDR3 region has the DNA TGTGCCAGCAGCGACAGGGGAGGCGGTGAAAAACTGTTTTTT.

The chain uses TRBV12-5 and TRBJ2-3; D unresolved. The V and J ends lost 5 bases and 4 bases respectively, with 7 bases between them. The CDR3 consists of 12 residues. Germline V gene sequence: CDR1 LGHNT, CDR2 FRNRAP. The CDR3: CASGIASDTQYF. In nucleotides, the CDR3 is TGTGCTAGTGGTATCGCTTCAGATACGCAGTATTTT.

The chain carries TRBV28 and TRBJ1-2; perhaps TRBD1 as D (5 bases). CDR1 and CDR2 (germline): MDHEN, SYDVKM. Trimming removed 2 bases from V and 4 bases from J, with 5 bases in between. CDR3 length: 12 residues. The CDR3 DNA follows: TGTGCCAGCAGTTTAAGGGGCTATGGCTACACCTTC. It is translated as CASSLRGYGYTF.

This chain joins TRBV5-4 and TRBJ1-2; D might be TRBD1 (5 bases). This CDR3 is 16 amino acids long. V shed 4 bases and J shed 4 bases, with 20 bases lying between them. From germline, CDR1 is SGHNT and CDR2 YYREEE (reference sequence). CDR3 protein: CASSTGALSSLYGYTF. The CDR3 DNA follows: TGTGCCAGCAGCACCGGGGCCCTCAGCTCCCTCTATGGCTACACCTTC.

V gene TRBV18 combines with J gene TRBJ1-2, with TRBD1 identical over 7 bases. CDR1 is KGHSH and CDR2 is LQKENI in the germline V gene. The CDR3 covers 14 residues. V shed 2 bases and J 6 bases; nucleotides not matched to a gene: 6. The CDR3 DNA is TGTGCCAGCTCACCAACACGAGGGGGCGATGGCTACACCTTC. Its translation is CASSPTRGGDGYTF.

This chain's CDR3 is CASSVGQGYEQYF. CDR3 nucleotides: TGTGCCAGTAGTGTTGGACAGGGCTACGAGCAGTACTTC. V usage is TRBV19 and J usage is TRBJ2-7; 8 bases line up with TRBD1. Germline loops: CDR1 LNHDA, CDR2 SQIVND (reference sequence). V lost 5 bases and J lost 3; bases outside the gene matches: 3. The CDR3 consists of 13 residues.

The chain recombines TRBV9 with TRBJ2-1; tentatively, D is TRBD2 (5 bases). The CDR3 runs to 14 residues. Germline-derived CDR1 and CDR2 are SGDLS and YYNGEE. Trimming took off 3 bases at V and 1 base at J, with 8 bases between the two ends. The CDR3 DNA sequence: TGTGCCAGCAGCGCCCGAGGGTCCTACAATGAGCAGTTCTTC. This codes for CASSARGSYNEQFF.